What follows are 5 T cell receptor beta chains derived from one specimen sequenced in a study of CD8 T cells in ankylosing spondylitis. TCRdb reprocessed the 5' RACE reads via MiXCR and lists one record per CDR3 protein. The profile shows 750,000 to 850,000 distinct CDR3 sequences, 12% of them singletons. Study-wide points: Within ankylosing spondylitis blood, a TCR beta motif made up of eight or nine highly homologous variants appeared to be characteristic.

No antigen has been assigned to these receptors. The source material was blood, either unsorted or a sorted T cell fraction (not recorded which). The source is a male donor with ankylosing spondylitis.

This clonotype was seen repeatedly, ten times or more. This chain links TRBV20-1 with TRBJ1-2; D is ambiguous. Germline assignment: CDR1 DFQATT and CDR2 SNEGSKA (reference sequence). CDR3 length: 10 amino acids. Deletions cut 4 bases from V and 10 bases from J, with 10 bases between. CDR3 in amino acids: CSATLGFYTF. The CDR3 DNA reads TGCAGTGCTACCCTTGGTTTCTACACCTTC.

The CDR3 DNA sequence: TGTGCCAGCAGCTTCGTACAGGGCAACATTCAGTACTTC. Protein: CASSFVQGNIQYF. The J gene is TRBJ2-4, the V gene TRBV7-2, with a tentative D call TRBD1 (6 bases). The CDR3 spans 13 residues. The germline V gene encodes CDR1 SGHTA and CDR2 FQGNSA. The V gene lost 3 bases and the J gene lost 7 bases, with 10 bases spanning the gap.

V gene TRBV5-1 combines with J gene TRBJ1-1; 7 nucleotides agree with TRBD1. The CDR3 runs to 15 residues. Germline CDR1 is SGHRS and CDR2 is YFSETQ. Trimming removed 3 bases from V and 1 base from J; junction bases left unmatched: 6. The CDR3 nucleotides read TGCGCCAGCAGCTCGGGAGGGACAGCGAACACTGAAGCTTTCTTT. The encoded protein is CASSSGGTANTEAFF. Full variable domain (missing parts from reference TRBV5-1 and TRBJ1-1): KAGVTQTPRYLIKTRGQQVTLSCSPISGHRSVSWYQQTPGQGLQFLFEYFSETQRNKGNFPGRFSGRQFSNSRSEMNVSTLELGDSALYLCASSSGGTANTEAFFGQGTRLTVV.

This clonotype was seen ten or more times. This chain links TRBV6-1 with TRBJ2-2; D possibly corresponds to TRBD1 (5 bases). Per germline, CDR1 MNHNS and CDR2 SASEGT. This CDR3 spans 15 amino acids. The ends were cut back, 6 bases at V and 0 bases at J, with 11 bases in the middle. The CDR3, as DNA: TGTGCCAGCAGCCCAGGGTTCGCGAACACCGGGGAGCTGTTTTTT. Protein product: CASSPGFANTGELFF.

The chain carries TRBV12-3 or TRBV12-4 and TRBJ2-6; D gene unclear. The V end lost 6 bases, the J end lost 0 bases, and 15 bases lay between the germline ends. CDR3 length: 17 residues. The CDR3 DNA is TGTGCCAGCAGGGAAGCTGATACTTACTCTGGGGCCAACGTCCTGACTTTC. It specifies CASREADTYSGANVLTF.